This T cell receptor (beta chain) comes out of a study of blood T cell repertoires in COVID-19. The ends lost 4 bases at V and 5 bases at J; junction bases unmatched: 6. Looked up from germline, CDR1 is LGHNA and CDR2 is YSLEER. There are 15 residues in the CDR3. Only in-frame clones appear in the TCRdb table, and some are missing; sequencing was by immunoSEQ multiplex PCR. The sample lists around 230,000 clones, around 84% occurring once. The sequence was collected from a man aged 40-55 years who had recovered from COVID-19. This chain connects TRBV4-3 to TRBJ2-7; 12 bases map to TRBD1. Sequencing input: peripheral blood. The CDR3 DNA is TGCGCCAGCAGCCTCGCCGGGACAGGGGGCAACGAGCAGTACTTC. This codes for CASSLAGTGGNEQYF.